A single sample is the source of the 28 T cell receptor beta chains below, sequenced in a study of blood T cell repertoires in COVID-19. The data were produced by immunoSEQ multiplex PCR, yet TCRdb's version contains in-frame clones alone and is incomplete. The sample includes 350,000 to 400,000 clones, 91% seen only once; the top ten take roughly 0.9%. Sample: PBMCs or T cells enriched from blood (not recorded which). These receptor sequences come from a woman between 35 and 50 years old who had been exposed to COVID-19.

The chain links TRBV30 to TRBJ2-1, with D possibly TRBD1 on 5 matching bases. Trimming removed 4 bases from V and 7 bases from J, with 8 bases in between. CDR1 is GTSNPN, CDR2 SVGIG, per germline (reference sequence). The CDR3 has 11 amino acids. The CDR3 region is CAWNQGNEQFF. DNA of the CDR3: TGTGCCTGGAATCAGGGTAATGAGCAGTTCTTC.

V gene TRBV6-5 combines with J gene TRBJ1-4; possibly TRBD1 for D (6 bases). The ends were cut back, 0 bases at V and 3 bases at J, with 8 bases in the middle. CDR3 length equals 15 residues. Germline V gene data show CDR1 as MNHEY and CDR2 as SVGAGI. The DNA of the CDR3 is TGTGCCAGCAGTTACTCGGACAGATCTAATGAAAAACTGTTTTTT. Translating it yields CASSYSDRSNEKLFF.

The rearrangement joins TRBV7-2 to TRBJ2-1; TRBD1 agrees at 7 bases. The V segment lost 3 bases and the J segment 7 bases; nucleotides outside the gene matches: 9. The CDR3 loop spans 15 amino acids. The germline gives CDR1 SGHTA, CDR2 FQGNSA. For the CDR3, the DNA is TGTGCCAGCAGCTTTAGGCGACAGGGTGCAAATGAGCAGTTCTTC. Translation: CASSFRRQGANEQFF.

This clone was seen a few times. V and J are TRBV6-5 and TRBJ1-1; maybe TRBD1 (5 bases). Trimming left V 3 bases short and J 5 bases short, with 16 bases between. This CDR3 has 15 residues. Germline loops: CDR1 MNHEY, CDR2 SVGAGI. This CDR3 is CASSYRGVGGTEAFF. CDR3 bases: TGTGCCAGCAGTTATAGAGGGGTCGGGGGGACTGAAGCTTTCTTT.

The V and J genes are TRBV10-2 and TRBJ1-5; the D gene is possibly TRBD1 (5 bases). CDR3 size: 15 residues. V dropped 2 bases and J dropped 7 bases, with 15 bases sitting between them. CDR1 is WSHSY and CDR2 is SAAADI in the germline V gene. In nucleotides, the CDR3 is TGCGCCAGCAGTGAGGCTGGGGGGGTATACCAGCCCCAGCATTTT. Its translation is CASSEAGGVYQPQHF.

This chain joins TRBV6-7 and TRBJ2-3; the match to TRBD1 covers 7 bases. TRBV6-7 is placed among ORFs of uncertain function. V lost 6 bases, J lost 5 bases, and 17 bases stayed unmatched. The CDR3 loop spans 17 amino acids. CDR3: CASSPNGPRGHEDTQYF. Here the CDR3 DNA reads TGTGCCAGCAGCCCTAACGGCCCGAGGGGGCACGAAGATACGCAGTATTTT.

The rearrangement links TRBV7-2 to TRBJ2-1; 7 bases line up with TRBD1. This CDR3 is 16 amino acids long. After removal of 5 bases from V and 0 bases from J, the junction contained 7 bases not matched to a gene. CDR1 SGHTA and CDR2 FQGNSA come from the germline V gene. CDR3 sequence reads: CASSPGQASSYNEQFF. CDR3 DNA: TGTGCCAGCAGCCCAGGACAGGCCAGCTCCTACAATGAGCAGTTCTTC.

The J gene is TRBJ2-7, the V gene TRBV2; possible D gene TRBD2, 6 bases. The length of the CDR3 is 17 residues. Trimming took 0 bases from V and 4 from J, leaving 19 bases between them. The germline V gene has CDR1 SNHLY and CDR2 FYNNEI. The CDR3, as DNA: TGTGCCAGCAGTGAAGCTCCACTACGGGACTTCAGTTACGAGCAGTACTTC. It yields the protein CASSEAPLRDFSYEQYF.

The rearrangement uses TRBV15 and TRBJ2-6; D is perhaps TRBD1 (7 bases). Germline CDR1 LNHNV, CDR2 YYDKDF (reference sequence). The CDR3 has 18 residues. Trimming took off 5 bases at V and 0 bases at J, with 17 bases between the two ends. The CDR3 nucleotides are TGTGCCACCAGCGGATACCAGGGGGGACCCTCTGGGGCCAACGTCCTGACTTTC. Its protein product is CATSGYQGGPSGANVLTF.

This clone was seen a single time. CDR3 sequence (DNA): TGTGCCAGCAGCCAAGGGGCCGCAGGGTACAATCAGCCCCAGCATTTT. Protein: CASSQGAAGYNQPQHF. This sequence joins TRBV28 and TRBJ1-5; D may be TRBD1 (5 bases). CDR3 length equals 16 residues. The V end lost 6 bases, the J end lost 3 bases, and 18 bases lay between the germline ends. Germline V gene data show CDR1 as MDHEN and CDR2 as SYDVKM.

The V gene is TRBV30, the J gene TRBJ1-2; D is unresolved. The CDR3 is 12 residues long. Between the trimmed V and J ends, which lost 2 bases and 7 bases, there was a span of 11 bases. Germline lookup yields CDR1 GTSNPN and CDR2 SVGIG (reference sequence). CDR3 bases: TGTGCCTGGAGTCAGTACCGGGGTGGCTACACCTTC. Translation: CAWSQYRGGYTF.

Here the CDR3 DNA reads TGTGCCAGCAGCTACAGGATAGGGCCTAATAATTCACCCCTCCACTTT. Protein product: CASSYRIGPNNSPLHF. The rearrangement links TRBV3-1 (or the pseudogene TRBV3-2) to TRBJ1-6, with D possibly matching TRBD1 (5 bases). The CDR3 extends over 16 amino acids. The germline CDR1 and CDR2 sequences are LGHDT and YNNKEL (reference sequence). V was trimmed by 5 bases and J by 5 bases, leaving 16 bases between them.

The chain recombines TRBV19 with TRBJ1-2; 7 nucleotides match TRBD1. The CDR3 loop spans 13 amino acids. The V segment lost 6 bases and the J segment 4 bases; nucleotides outside the gene matches: 5. Germline V gives CDR1 LNHDA, CDR2 SQIVND (reference sequence). CDR3 in DNA: TGTGCCAGTAGCACAGACAGGGCCTATGGCTACACCTTC. Residues: CASSTDRAYGYTF.

This clone appeared once. The V and J genes are TRBV19 and TRBJ2-3; 9 nucleotides line up with TRBD2. The CDR3 covers 15 residues. Trimming cost V 5 bases and J 0 bases; bases outside gene matches: 3. In germline, CDR1 is LNHDA, CDR2 SQIVND (reference sequence). The CDR3 bases are TGTGCCAGTAGTCTAGCGGGGTGGAGCACAGATACGCAGTATTTT. This gives the protein CASSLAGWSTDTQYF.

This chain uses TRBV7-2 with TRBJ2-5; 8 bases align to TRBD2. This CDR3 is built from 13 residues. CDR1 and CDR2 (germline): SGHTA, FQGNSA. The ends lost 5 bases at V and 5 bases at J; junction bases unmatched: 4. CDR3 region: CASSPGRGETQYF. The CDR3 region has the DNA TGTGCCAGCAGCCCCGGGAGGGGGGAGACCCAGTACTTC.

This rearrangement joins TRBV18 to TRBJ2-7; D ambiguous. V was pared by 3 bases and J by 2 bases, with 8 bases between. CDR3 size: 13 residues. CDR1 and CDR2 from the germline V gene are KGHSH and LQKENI. CDR3 nucleotide sequence: TGTGCCAGCTCACCCACAGTCACCTACGAGCAGTACTTC. Protein: CASSPTVTYEQYF.

This clone occurred once. V is TRBV30 and J is TRBJ1-2, with D maybe TRBD1 (6 bases). The V gene lost 0 bases and the J gene lost 8 bases, with 19 bases spanning the gap. This CDR3 region has 15 residues. Germline assignment: CDR1 GTSNPN and CDR2 SVGIG (reference sequence). CDR3 in amino acids: CAWSVRLLTGSGYTF. CDR3 coding DNA: TGTGCCTGGAGTGTACGCCTCTTGACAGGCTCCGGCTACACCTTC.

DNA of the CDR3: TGTGCCTGGAGTGTGATTGACAGAATAAGTGGCTACACCTTC. Its translation: CAWSVIDRISGYTF. This chain joins TRBV30 and TRBJ1-2, with a tentative D call TRBD1 (5 bases). Trimming cost V 0 bases and J 7 bases, with 15 bases left between them. The CDR3 loop spans 14 amino acids. Per germline, CDR1 GTSNPN and CDR2 SVGIG (reference sequence).

The CDR3 DNA follows: TGTGCCAGCAGCCAAGGCAGACAGTCGTACTATGGCTACACCTTC. This sequence encodes CASSQGRQSYYGYTF. This chain uses TRBV3-1 (or the pseudogene TRBV3-2) with TRBJ1-2; TRBD1 is a possible D gene (5 bases). CDR3 length equals 15 residues. The V gene lost 1 base and the J gene lost 3 bases, with 12 bases spanning the gap. CDR1 and CDR2 (germline): LGHDT, YNNKEL (reference sequence).

The chain is built from TRBV7-8 and TRBJ1-6; 8 bases align to TRBD1. Looked up from germline, CDR1 is SGHVS and CDR2 is FQNEAQ. Trimming took 7 bases from V and 9 from J; bases not matched to a gene: 11. This CDR3 is built from 15 residues. Here the CDR3 DNA reads TGTGCCAGCACCGAGACAGGGGCGTATGGTTCACCCCTCCACTTT. It specifies CASTETGAYGSPLHF.

The chain links TRBV7-8 to TRBJ2-1; D is possibly TRBD1 (5 bases). V was clipped by 4 bases and J by 2 bases, with 18 bases between them. This CDR3 region has 17 residues. CDR1 SGHVS and CDR2 FQNEAQ come from the germline V gene. CDR3 residues: CASSSNRPGGAYNEQFF. CDR3 in DNA: TGTGCCAGCAGCTCAAACAGGCCCGGTGGGGCCTACAATGAGCAGTTCTTC.

The chain joins TRBV6-5 to TRBJ1-5; TRBD1 is a possible D gene (5 bases). The length of the CDR3 is 13 residues. Germline values: CDR1 MNHEY, CDR2 SVGAGI. The V end lost 8 bases, the J end lost 2 bases, and 10 bases lay between the germline ends. DNA of the CDR3: TGTGCCAGCGGAGGGGTTGGCAATCAGCCCCAGCATTTT. It is translated as CASGGVGNQPQHF.

V usage is TRBV5-1 and J usage is TRBJ2-7; TRBD1 matches at 7 bases. The CDR3 runs 13 residues. Germline trimming cut 7 bases from V and 5 bases from J; bases unmatched to any gene: 9. The germline gives CDR1 SGHRS, CDR2 YFSETQ. DNA for the CDR3: TGCGCCAGCTCCGACAGGGAGATGCACGAGCAGTACTTC. Translated: CASSDREMHEQYF.

This chain joins TRBV7-8 and TRBJ2-1; TRBD2 might be the D (5 bases). Trimming removed 5 bases at V and 5 bases at J, with 19 bases between. The CDR3 loop spans 16 amino acids. The germline V gene has CDR1 SGHVS and CDR2 FQNEAQ. The CDR3 spells CASSPFAASPNNEQFF. The CDR3 DNA follows: TGTGCCAGCAGCCCCTTTGCGGCTAGCCCGAACAATGAGCAGTTCTTC.

This chain uses TRBV5-4 with TRBJ2-5; a weak D match, TRBD2 (5 bases). The CDR3 has 15 amino acids. Trimming took off 1 base at V and 5 bases at J, with 15 bases between the two ends. Germline V gives CDR1 SGHNT, CDR2 YYREEE (reference sequence). The CDR3 protein is CASSLSQGSGETQYF. CDR3 DNA sequence: TGTGCCAGCAGCTTGTCACAAGGGTCGGGGGAGACCCAGTACTTC.

The chain employs TRBV30 and TRBJ1-2, with a weak D call TRBD1 (6 bases). The CDR3 extends over 13 amino acids. Germline CDR1 is GTSNPN and CDR2 is SVGIG (reference sequence). V lost 1 base, J lost 4 bases, and 10 bases lay in between. The CDR3 reads CAWSAGQRYGYTF. The CDR3 bases are TGTGCCTGGAGTGCTGGACAGCGCTATGGCTACACCTTC.

The CDR3, as DNA: TGCGCCAGCAGCTTGGTAGCGGGAGGGCGCTCCTACGAGCAGTACTTC. Its protein product is CASSLVAGGRSYEQYF. This sequence joins TRBV5-1 and TRBJ2-7, with 11 bases identical to TRBD2. Looked up from germline, CDR1 is SGHRS and CDR2 is YFSETQ. The V and J ends lost 0 bases and 0 bases, in that order; junction bases with no gene match: 2. The CDR3 runs 16 residues.

V and J are TRBV5-4 and TRBJ2-1; a possible D gene is TRBD2 (7 bases). Germline CDR1 is SGHNT and CDR2 is YYREEE (reference sequence). Trimming removed 2 bases from V and 0 bases from J, with 15 bases in between. CDR3 length equals 17 residues. The CDR3 is CASSLGLGGASYNEQFF. The CDR3 coding sequence is TGTGCCAGCAGCTTAGGTCTAGGGGGGGCCTCCTACAATGAGCAGTTCTTC.